This TCR beta chain was recorded in a study of PD-1 blockade in classical Hodgkin lymphoma. Turning to the study itself: Intravenous nivolumab at 3 mg/kg was given to patients every 2 weeks.

All the patients suffered relapse after autologous stem cell transplantation, and brentuximab vedotin exposure differed. Each best response was a complete response, a partial response or progressive disease. Data came from immunoSEQ multiplex PCR; TCRdb stores just in-frame clones and leaves some out. The table lists 35,000 to 40,000 clones, just over 85% of them singletons. After removal of 6 bases from V and 5 bases from J, the junction contained 5 bases not matched to a gene. The CDR3 spans 13 residues. The germline V gene has CDR1 SGHRS and CDR2 YFSETQ. This clonotype originated in a human donor with classical Hodgkin lymphoma. The sequences come from peripheral blood mononuclear cells (PBMCs), collected before the second cycle of nivolumab. The V and J genes are TRBV5-1 and TRBJ2-1; 7 bases fit TRBD2. The CDR3 reads CASTRTSNNEQFF. The CDR3 DNA reads TGCGCCAGCACTAGGACTAGTAACAATGAGCAGTTCTTC.